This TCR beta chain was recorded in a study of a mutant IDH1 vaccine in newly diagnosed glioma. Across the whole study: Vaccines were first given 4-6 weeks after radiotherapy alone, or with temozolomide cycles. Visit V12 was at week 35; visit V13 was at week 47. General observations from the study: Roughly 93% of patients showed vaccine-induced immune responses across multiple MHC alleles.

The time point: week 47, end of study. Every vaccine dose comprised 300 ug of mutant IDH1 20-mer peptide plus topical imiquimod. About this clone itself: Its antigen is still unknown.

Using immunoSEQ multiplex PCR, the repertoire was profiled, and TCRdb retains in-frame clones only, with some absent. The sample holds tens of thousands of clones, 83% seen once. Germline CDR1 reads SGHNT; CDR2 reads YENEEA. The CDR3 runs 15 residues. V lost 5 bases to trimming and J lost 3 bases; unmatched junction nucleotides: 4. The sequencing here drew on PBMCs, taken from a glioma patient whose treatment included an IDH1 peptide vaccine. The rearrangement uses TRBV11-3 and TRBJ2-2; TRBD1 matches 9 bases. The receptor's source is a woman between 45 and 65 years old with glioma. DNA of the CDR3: TGTGCCAGCAGCCCGGGACAGGGTGACACCGGGGAGCTGTTTTTT. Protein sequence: CASSPGQGDTGELFF.